The present entry profiles one T cell receptor beta chain with its context. A single record per CDR3 protein comes from TCRdb applying MiXCR to the 5' RACE reads. The sample holds approximately 550,000 distinct CDR3 sequences, over 15% seen once. The data were taken from a study of T cells after yellow fever vaccination. In germline, CDR1 is MRHNA, CDR2 SNTAGT. CDR3 length: 15 amino acids. The junction had 11 bases not matched to a gene; V was cut back by 8 bases and J by 3 bases. Sequenced here: PBMCs, sampled 15 days after the yellow fever booster vaccination. The chain has TRBV6-4 and TRBJ2-3, with TRBD2 matching 7 bases. This clonotype was sampled from a man aged 30-40 years who received the YFV17D yellow fever vaccine. CDR3 sequence (DNA): TGTGCCAGCTTCCGGCTTATCGGGAGGACAGATACGCAGTATTTT. Amino acids: CASFRLIGRTDTQYF.